This T cell receptor beta chain was identified during a study of T cell responses to AZD1222 COVID-19 vaccine. Study-level results: The sample set comprised mostly white British donors with more females, and clonal diversity was possibly underestimated.

Details on this clone: Antigen: not known.

Clones were sequenced by immunoSEQ multiplex PCR, and TCRdb holds only the in-frame ones, with some missing. In the table there are about 120,000 clones, less than 90% of which are singletons. The V and J ends lost 4 bases and 5 bases, in that order; junction bases with no gene match: 11. This CDR3 region has 16 residues. Germline loops: CDR1 MDHEN, CDR2 SYDVKM. The chain combines TRBV28 with TRBJ1-5; 7 bases agree with TRBD1. Specimen: peripheral blood, collected on day 0 of AZD1222 vaccination. This TCR was sampled from an adult in good health. The CDR3 protein is CASSSPGEQGHQPQHF. In DNA, the CDR3 is TGTGCCAGCAGTTCCCCGGGGGAACAGGGGCATCAGCCCCAGCATTTT.